This T cell receptor beta chain stems from a study of human T cells and chemical hapten exposure. This clonotype was seen many times. Individual cDNA molecules each carried unique molecular identifiers attached by the library. TCRdb re-called the RACE reads with MiXCR, one entry per CDR3 protein. The profile shows tens of thousands of distinct CDR3 sequences, roughly 7.6% of them singletons. The time point is: pre-sensitization, week 0. Treatment reported: therapeutic diphenylcyclopropenone sensitization with weekly scalp DPC. The sample here was whole blood, taken in connection with sensitization to the hapten diphenylcyclopropenone (DPC). The receptor comes from a woman between 45 and 65 years old with alopecia areata. Some clones in this sample may be carry-over from other donors' samples.

CDR3 nucleotides: TGTGCCAGCAGTTCCCGACTAGCGGGAGGGCCAGAGACCCAGTACTTC. Protein sequence: CASSSRLAGGPETQYF. This rearrangement joins TRBV27 to TRBJ2-5; 14 nucleotides line up with TRBD2. Trimming took 4 bases from V and 4 from J; bases not matched to a gene: 5. CDR3 length: 16 residues. Looked up from germline, CDR1 is MNHEY and CDR2 is SMNVEV (reference sequence).